One and the same sample provided the 31 T cell receptor beta chains below, sequenced in a study of cytomegalovirus exposure and HLA in healthy donors (dated by TCRdb to about 2017). Receptor amplification or capture employed the immunoSEQ multiplex PCR assay. For the multiplex PCR, a mixture combining 60 forward primers for TCR Vbeta segments and 13 reverse primers for TCR Jbeta segments was used. Held by TCRdb, this immuneACCESS table contains in-frame sequences only and omits some clones. Under half of the omission traces to an unresolved V gene where checked; the cause of the rest is unknown. The sample table lists about 98,000 clones, more than 75% of them with a count of one. 7% to 10% of the sample is in the top ten clones. The sequenced sample was PBMCs. These receptors came from a human donor in good health.

The chain is built from TRBV6-5 and TRBJ1-2; D is undetermined. Germline V gene sequence: CDR1 MNHEY, CDR2 SVGAGI. Trimming took off 5 bases at V and 5 bases at J, with 18 bases between the two ends. The CDR3 runs 15 residues. CDR3: CASSPGRPGGYGYTF. CDR3 nucleotides: TGTGCCAGCAGTCCCGGGCGGCCCGGAGGTTATGGCTACACCTTC.

This clone was picked up a small number of times. This chain joins TRBV20-1 and TRBJ1-2; a weak D match, TRBD1 (6 bases). Germline V gene sequence: CDR1 DFQATT, CDR2 SNEGSKA (reference sequence). The CDR3 is made up of 11 amino acids. Trimming shortened V by 5 bases and J by 11 bases, and 15 bases separated the two germline ends. The CDR3 DNA sequence: TGCAGTGCTCATACGACAGGAATATACACCTTC. The encoded protein is CSAHTTGIYTF.

The CDR3 nucleotides are TGTGCCTGGGTAGGCCGGACAGCGAACACAGATACGCAGTATTTT. Its protein product is CAWVGRTANTDTQYF. The chain combines TRBV30 with TRBJ2-3; D possibly corresponds to TRBD1 (6 bases). Germline lookup yields CDR1 GTSNPN and CDR2 SVGIG (reference sequence). The CDR3 has 15 amino acids. V dropped 5 bases and J dropped 2 bases, with 17 bases sitting between them.

The gene calls are TRBV30 and TRBJ2-7, with 10 bases fitting TRBD2. This CDR3 contains 14 residues. With V trimmed by 4 bases and J by 4 bases, 7 bases remained unmatched. CDR1 is GTSNPN and CDR2 is SVGIG in the germline V gene (reference sequence). The CDR3 DNA is TGTGCCTGGAACCCGGGACTAGCGTTTTACGAGCAGTACTTC. It is translated as CAWNPGLAFYEQYF.

This chain links TRBV7-6 with TRBJ1-1; the D gene is possibly TRBD1 (6 bases). The CDR3 is made up of 16 amino acids. Germline CDR1 is SGHVS and CDR2 is FNYEAQ. V dropped 1 base and J dropped 2 bases, with 14 bases sitting between them. The CDR3 coding sequence is TGTGCCAGCAGCTTAGTGGGGGGGGGCGCAAACACTGAAGCTTTCTTT. The encoded protein is CASSLVGGGANTEAFF.

This chain uses TRBV4-1 with TRBJ2-7; D may be TRBD2 (6 bases). This CDR3 contains 17 residues. Trimming stripped 4 bases from V and 2 bases from J, with 21 bases between. In germline, CDR1 is MGHRA, CDR2 YSYEKL. The CDR3 nucleotides are TGCGCCAGCAGCCTAGACCCCACGCGGGGCAACCCCTACGAGCAGTACTTC. It encodes CASSLDPTRGNPYEQYF.

The CDR3 loop reads CASSWTDYEQYF. As DNA, the CDR3 is TGTGCCAGCAGCTGGACAGACTACGAGCAGTACTTC. The J gene is TRBJ2-7, the V gene TRBV6-1, with D perhaps TRBD1 (6 bases). The CDR3 spans 12 residues. Trimming left V 6 bases short and J 3 bases short, with 9 bases between. Per germline, CDR1 MNHNS and CDR2 SASEGT.

The rearrangement uses TRBV6-5 and TRBJ2-2; D may be TRBD2 (7 bases). The CDR3 is made up of 14 amino acids. CDR1 and CDR2 from the germline V gene are MNHEY and SVGAGI. Trimming removed 8 bases at V and 6 bases at J, with 16 bases between. This CDR3 reads CASRGGGKSGELFF. CDR3 nucleotides: TGTGCCAGCCGAGGGGGGGGCAAGTCCGGGGAGCTGTTTTTT.

As regards this clone: This CDR3 is also generated by other DNA sequences in the sample. The V and J genes are TRBV6-6 and TRBJ1-2, with D perhaps TRBD1 (5 bases). V was shortened by 0 bases and J by 6 bases, with 14 bases between the two germline ends. The CDR3 has 15 residues. Germline V gene lookup returns CDR1 MNHNY and CDR2 SVGAGI (reference sequence). This CDR3 reads CASSYSGQGRDGYTF. The DNA for the CDR3 is TGTGCCAGCAGTTACTCAGGGCAGGGAAGGGATGGCTACACCTTC.

A word on this clone: Other DNA variants within this sample encode the same CDR3. The chain uses TRBV5-1 and TRBJ2-1; TRBD1 is a possible D gene (5 bases). Germline lookup yields CDR1 SGHRS and CDR2 YFSETQ. The CDR3 loop spans 15 amino acids. The V end was cut by 0 bases, the J end by 1 base, with 8 bases between. The chain's CDR3 is CASSLVQGSYNEQFF. CDR3 DNA: TGCGCCAGCAGCTTGGTGCAGGGTTCCTACAATGAGCAGTTCTTC. Variable domain in full (rest from reference TRBV5-1 and TRBJ2-1): KAGVTQTPRYLIKTRGQQVTLSCSPISGHRSVSWYQQTPGQGLQFLFEYFSETQRNKGNFPGRFSGRQFSNSRSEMNVSTLELGDSALYLCASSLVQGSYNEQFFGPGTRLTVL.

V is TRBV5-4 and J is TRBJ2-1; D might be TRBD2 (6 bases). CDR3 length: 15 residues. V lost 1 base, J lost 4 bases, and 12 bases lay in between. From germline, CDR1 is SGHNT and CDR2 YYREEE (reference sequence). The CDR3 protein is CASSLWRGSYNEQFF. CDR3 sequence (DNA): TGTGCCAGCAGCTTGTGGCGGGGTTCTTACAATGAGCAGTTCTTC.

The V and J genes are TRBV6-1 and TRBJ2-1; 7 bases agree with TRBD1. Germline CDR1 MNHNS, CDR2 SASEGT. The CDR3 contains 13 residues. V gave up 8 bases and J gave up 3 bases; unmatched junction bases: 4. The CDR3 coding sequence is TGTGCCAGCGACCCAGGGGGCTACAATGAGCAGTTCTTC. This codes for CASDPGGYNEQFF.

Points on this clone: Other DNA sequences in this specimen translate into the identical CDR3. The DNA for the CDR3 is TGTGCCAGTCGGGGGGGGCCCTACGAGCAGTACTTC. Protein: CASRGGPYEQYF. The V call is TRBV19, the J call TRBJ2-7; 8 nucleotides line up with TRBD2. The CDR3 runs to 12 residues. Germline-derived CDR1 and CDR2 are LNHDA and SQIVND (reference sequence). V dropped 8 bases and J dropped 2; count of bases not matched to a gene: 2.

On this clone itself: Other DNA sequences of this sample code for an identical CDR3. J is TRBJ1-5 and V is TRBV7-9; no reliable D call. Trimming took off 1 base at V and 1 base at J, with 5 bases between the two ends. Looked up from germline, CDR1 is SEHNR and CDR2 is FQNEAQ (reference sequence). The CDR3 runs to 14 residues. This CDR3 reads CASSLGQSNQPQHF. The CDR3 bases are TGTGCCAGCAGCTTAGGCCAGAGCAATCAGCCCCAGCATTTT.

The V and J genes are TRBV29-1 and TRBJ2-2; weak D call: TRBD2 (5 bases). The V and J ends lost 2 bases and 4 bases respectively, with 14 bases between them. CDR3 size: 15 residues. The germline CDR1 and CDR2 sequences are SQVTM and ANQGSEA. The CDR3 sequence is CSVETGRVGTGELFF. CDR3 coding DNA: TGCAGCGTTGAAACGGGAAGGGTGGGCACCGGGGAGCTGTTTTTT.

The V gene is TRBV4-2, the J gene TRBJ2-3, with TRBD1 matching 12 bases. V lost 3 bases, J lost 5 bases, and 9 bases stayed unmatched. The germline gives CDR1 LGHNA, CDR2 YNFKEQ. The CDR3 sequence is 17 residues long. In nucleotides, the CDR3 is TGTGCCAGCAGCCAGGCCGGGACAGGGGGCGGGAGAGATACGCAGTATTTT. This sequence encodes CASSQAGTGGGRDTQYF.

V is TRBV6-5 and J is TRBJ2-2; tentatively, D is TRBD1 (6 bases). V was cut by 6 bases and J by 4 bases, with 15 bases left in between. This CDR3 contains 15 residues. Germline V gives CDR1 MNHEY, CDR2 SVGAGI. The CDR3: CASRPSRGSTGELFF. The DNA of the CDR3 is TGTGCCAGCAGACCTTCAAGGGGGTCCACCGGGGAGCTGTTTTTT.

This clone was observed a single time. Written as DNA, the CDR3 is TGTGCCAGCAGCCAAGATACGGCTAGCGTCCGGAGCAATGAGCAGTTCTTC. It translates to CASSQDTASVRSNEQFF. The V and J genes are TRBV4-2 and TRBJ2-1, with TRBD2 as a possible D gene (6 bases). CDR1 is LGHNA and CDR2 is YNFKEQ in the germline V gene. The V gene lost 0 bases and the J gene lost 6 bases, with 18 bases spanning the gap. The CDR3 covers 17 residues.

The chain couples TRBV19 to TRBJ2-7; 9 bases are a match to TRBD2. Losses at the gene ends were 5 bases for V and 5 bases for J; bases not matched to a gene: 13. This CDR3 is built from 16 residues. Germline CDR1 is LNHDA and CDR2 is SQIVND (reference sequence). For the CDR3, the DNA is TGTGCCAGTAGTGTGACCGGGACTAGCAGGGGAGACGAGCAGTACTTC. Its translation is CASSVTGTSRGDEQYF.

This chain joins TRBV10-1 and TRBJ2-3, with 9 bases aligning to TRBD1. Per germline, CDR1 WNHNN and CDR2 SYGVQD (reference sequence). CDR3 size: 15 residues. The V segment lost 2 bases and the J segment 0 bases; nucleotides outside the gene matches: 0. The CDR3 DNA is TGCGCCAGCAGTGAGGGACAGGGGAGCACAGATACGCAGTATTTT. Translated: CASSEGQGSTDTQYF.

This clone was counted once. Other nucleotide sequences from this sample produce the same CDR3. The chain employs TRBV18 and TRBJ1-5; TRBD1 matches 8 bases. The CDR3 extends over 15 amino acids. The V and J ends lost 2 bases and 2 bases, in that order; junction bases with no gene match: 2. Germline V lookup: CDR1 KGHSH, CDR2 LQKENI. The CDR3 bases are TGTGCCAGCTCACCAGGACAGGGTGGCAATCAGCCCCAGCATTTT. Translated: CASSPGQGGNQPQHF.

The chain uses TRBV10-2 and TRBJ1-4; D not certain. V was clipped by 4 bases and J by 0 bases, with 9 bases between them. Germline V lookup: CDR1 WSHSY, CDR2 SAAADI. The CDR3 is made up of 15 amino acids. Here the CDR3 DNA reads TGCGCCAGCAGTGCCTTCGAGCCAACTAATGAAAAACTGTTTTTT. It codes for CASSAFEPTNEKLFF.

The chain uses TRBV5-6 and TRBJ2-7, with D possibly being TRBD2 (6 bases). Between the trimmed V and J ends, which lost 1 base and 4 bases, there was a span of 15 bases. CDR3 length: 15 residues. The V gene's germline CDR1 is SGHDT and CDR2 YYEEEE. CDR3 DNA: TGTGCCAGCAGCTTGTCCCGGGACTTCTTTTACGAGCAGTACTTC. It specifies CASSLSRDFFYEQYF. Full variable domain (rest looked up from reference TRBV5-6 and TRBJ2-7): DAGVTQSPTHLIKTRGQQVTLRCSPKSGHDTVSWYQQALGQGPQFIFQYYEEEERQRGNFPDRFSGHQFPNYSSELNVNALLLGDSALYLCASSLSRDFFYEQYFGPGTRLTVT.

V and J are TRBV10-3 and TRBJ2-3; the match to TRBD2 covers 7 bases. The length of the CDR3 is 13 residues. Germline CDR1 is ENHRY and CDR2 is SYGVKD. Trimming cost V 10 bases and J 3 bases; bases outside gene matches: 7. CDR3 sequence reads: CATREGSTDTQYF. CDR3 DNA sequence: TGTGCCACGAGGGAGGGGTCGACAGATACGCAGTATTTT.

The J gene is TRBJ1-1, the V gene TRBV7-8; 7 nucleotides align to TRBD1. Germline V lookup: CDR1 SGHVS, CDR2 FQNEAQ. The CDR3 is 16 residues long. After removal of 1 base from V and 1 base from J, the junction contained 6 bases not matched to a gene. The DNA for the CDR3 is TGTGCCAGCAGCTTAGGACAGGGACCCTCGAACACTGAAGCTTTCTTT. Its protein product is CASSLGQGPSNTEAFF. Filled out from reference TRBV7-8 and TRBJ1-1, the complete variable domain reads GAGVSQSPRYKVAKRGQDVALRCDPISGHVSLFWYQQALGQGPEFLTYFQNEAQLDKSGLPSDRFFAERPEGSVSTLKIQRTQQEDSAVYLCASSLGQGPSNTEAFFGQGTRLTVV.

Regarding this clone: The germline gene is not matched at one end of the junction; a read error may be the cause. The rearrangement joins TRBV6-1 to TRBJ1-1; 7 nucleotides match TRBD1. The CDR3 is made up of 11 amino acids. Germline V CDR1 and CDR2: MNHNS, SASEGT. Here the CDR3 DNA reads TGTGCCAGCAGTGTTGGGACAGCCTCCCTTTTC. It codes for CASSVGTASLF.

This clone was picked up a small number of times. V is TRBV6-5 and J is TRBJ2-7, with TRBD2 as a possible D gene (5 bases). This CDR3 region has 14 residues. Germline V gives CDR1 MNHEY, CDR2 SVGAGI. V shed 7 bases and J shed 0 bases, with 13 bases lying between them. CDR3 protein: CASTMDGNSYEQYF. The CDR3 DNA reads as TGTGCCAGCACCATGGACGGGAACTCCTACGAGCAGTACTTC.

The V call is TRBV19, the J call TRBJ2-2; TRBD2 matches 11 bases. J gave up 3 bases and V 4 bases, and 4 bases lay outside the gene matches. From germline, CDR1 is LNHDA and CDR2 SQIVND (reference sequence). The CDR3 covers 16 residues. The CDR3 nucleotides are TGTGCCAGTAGTAAGACTAGCGGGAAGTACACCGGGGAGCTGTTTTTT. Its translation is CASSKTSGKYTGELFF.

V is TRBV5-1 and J is TRBJ2-7; tentative D call: TRBD1 (5 bases). CDR3 size: 15 residues. The germline V gene has CDR1 SGHRS and CDR2 YFSETQ. V lost 0 bases, J lost 0 bases, and 10 bases lay in between. The CDR3 sequence is CASSLEDRTSYEQYF. For the CDR3, the DNA is TGCGCCAGCAGCTTGGAAGACAGAACCTCCTACGAGCAGTACTTC.

The rearrangement links TRBV5-5 to TRBJ2-3, with 8 bases matching TRBD2. Germline V gene sequence: CDR1 SGHKS, CDR2 YYEKEE (reference sequence). Losses at the gene ends were 6 bases for V and 2 bases for J; bases not matched to a gene: 8. The CDR3 covers 15 residues. DNA for the CDR3: TGTGCCAGCACCAAAGCGGGGGACCCCACAGATACGCAGTATTTT. This gives the protein CASTKAGDPTDTQYF.

The chain links TRBV7-2 to TRBJ2-5, with D unresolved. The length of the CDR3 is 13 residues. CDR1 is SGHTA and CDR2 is FQGNSA in the germline V gene. Trimming shortened V by 1 base and J by 4 bases, and 7 bases separated the two germline ends. CDR3 protein: CASSLGALETQYF. In nucleotides, the CDR3 is TGTGCCAGCAGCTTAGGGGCTTTAGAGACCCAGTACTTC.